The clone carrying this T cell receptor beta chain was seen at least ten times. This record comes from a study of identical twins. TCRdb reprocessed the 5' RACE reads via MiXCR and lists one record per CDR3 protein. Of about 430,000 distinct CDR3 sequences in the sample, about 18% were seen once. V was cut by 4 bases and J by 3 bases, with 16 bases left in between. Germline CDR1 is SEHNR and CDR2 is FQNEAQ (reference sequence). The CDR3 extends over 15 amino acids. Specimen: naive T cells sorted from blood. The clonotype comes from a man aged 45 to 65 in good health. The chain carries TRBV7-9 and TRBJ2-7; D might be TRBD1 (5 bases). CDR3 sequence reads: CASSSWGQFLYEQYF. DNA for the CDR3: TGTGCCAGCAGCTCCTGGGGCCAGTTCCTCTACGAGCAGTACTTC.